The clone carrying this TCR beta chain was observed a handful of times. Its target is not known. The sample is drawn from a study of blood T cells in healthy people across ages. General observations from the study: With age, beta diversity per million T cells declined roughly linearly, significantly by 40. More naive CD4+ cells and higher diversity marked long-lived donors relative to aged donors.

A second about 7 to 11 cycle PCR used barcoded and J-beta primers. TCRdb ran MiXCR on the 5' RACE reads and lists one entry per CDR3 protein. The sample shows about 800,000 distinct CDR3 sequences, 25% of them seen only once. These data also formed part of another study, on T cells of mothers and their children. Turning to that study: Donors comprised three healthy Caucasian mothers plus their six children.

Sequencing was done on a sample of blood. The TCR comes from a boy younger than 18 in good health.

The CDR3 nucleotides are TGTGCCAGCAGTTACGACAGGAGGACAGATACGCAGTATTTT. As protein: CASSYDRRTDTQYF. The chain is built from TRBV6-5 and TRBJ2-3; D is possibly TRBD1 (6 bases). Trimming left V 2 bases short and J 3 bases short, with 9 bases between. There are 14 residues in the CDR3. Germline assignment: CDR1 MNHEY and CDR2 SVGAGI.